The T cell receptor (beta chain) described here comes from a study of cytomegalovirus exposure and HLA in healthy donors. The PCR made use of 60 Vbeta and 13 Jbeta primers. Only in-frame clones appear in the TCRdb table, and some are missing; sequencing was by immunoSEQ multiplex PCR. The sample shows approximately 80,000 clones, 60% to 75% of them seen only once. Per the germline V gene, CDR1 is MNHEY and CDR2 is SVGAGI. This CDR3 has 14 residues. Losses at the gene ends were 0 bases for V and 6 bases for J; bases not matched to a gene: 5. Worth noting for this clone: The antigen is undetermined.

Broader study findings: For most TCR beta V segments, an earlier analysis put the productive rate at about 90% or about 30% of the time.

Sequencing used PBMCs. This clonotype was sampled from a woman aged 40 to 49 in good health and CMV-seropositive. The chain has TRBV6-5 and TRBJ2-7; 7 bases map to TRBD1. The CDR3 region is CASSYSQGIREQYF. The CDR3 coding sequence is TGTGCCAGCAGTTACTCACAGGGGATCCGCGAGCAGTACTTC.